This T cell receptor beta chain was documented in a study of blood T cell repertoires in COVID-19. Study in general: COVID-19 samples collected from the United States, Italy and Spain covered acute and convalescent phases. The analysed material was cDNA or gDNA that came from T cells, B-cell-depleted T cells, or PBMCs.

Original handling: Amplification of reference gene primers was used by the study to estimate nucleated cell counts. Clones were sequenced by immunoSEQ multiplex PCR, and TCRdb holds only the in-frame ones, with some missing. V and J calls and clone size come straight from that table; D and trimming were deduced from the DNA. The table includes about 70,000 clones, around 80% detected once. The CDR3 runs 16 residues. The J gene is TRBJ2-1, the V gene TRBV21-1; the table's D call of TRBD2 was not tested on the DNA. TRBV21-1 is labeled a pseudogene. Sequenced material: peripheral blood. This TCR derives from a man between 65 and 85 years old who had recovered from COVID-19. The CDR3 is CASSAPGAGDYNEQFF. In DNA, the CDR3 is TGTGCCAGCAGCGCACCGGGAGCGGGGGACTACAATGAGCAGTTCTTC.